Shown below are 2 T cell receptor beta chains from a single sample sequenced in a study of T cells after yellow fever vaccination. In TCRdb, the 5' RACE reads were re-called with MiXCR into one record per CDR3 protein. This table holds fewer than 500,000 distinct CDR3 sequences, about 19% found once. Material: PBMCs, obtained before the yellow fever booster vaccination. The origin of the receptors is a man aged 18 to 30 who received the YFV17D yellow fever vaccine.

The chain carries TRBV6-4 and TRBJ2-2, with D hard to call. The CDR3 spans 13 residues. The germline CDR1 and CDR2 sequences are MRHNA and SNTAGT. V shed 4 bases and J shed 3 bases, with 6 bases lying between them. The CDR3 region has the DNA TGTGCCAGCAGTGGAGAGGACACCGGGGAGCTGTTTTTT. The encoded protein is CASSGEDTGELFF.

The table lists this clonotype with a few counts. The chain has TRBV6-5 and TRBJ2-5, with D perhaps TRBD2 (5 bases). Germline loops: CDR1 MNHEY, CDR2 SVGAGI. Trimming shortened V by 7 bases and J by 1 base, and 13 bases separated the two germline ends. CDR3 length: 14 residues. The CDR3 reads CASTDSTIQETQYF. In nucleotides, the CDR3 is TGTGCCAGCACCGATTCGACTATCCAAGAGACCCAGTACTTC.